The 28 T cell receptor beta chains presented below share a single source sample, sequenced in a study of chemoradiotherapy in HPV16-positive cancers. Assay: immunoSEQ multiplex PCR; the TCRdb copy retains only in-frame clones and omits some. Altogether 4,500 or so clones are present, 75% to 90% being singletons, with the ten largest covering more than 4%. The sequencing here drew on tumor tissue, taken from a patient who underwent chemoradiotherapy. The receptors were gathered from a human donor with HPV-associated anogenital cancer.

The J gene is TRBJ1-1, the V gene TRBV10-2; tentative D call: TRBD1 (6 bases). This CDR3 spans 15 amino acids. Deletions cut 8 bases from V and 1 base from J, with 17 bases between. Looked up from germline, CDR1 is WSHSY and CDR2 is SAAADI. In DNA, the CDR3 is TGCGCCAGCGGACTGGGGGGCCGACCGAACACTGAAGCTTTCTTT. Amino acids: CASGLGGRPNTEAFF.

V and J are TRBV28 and TRBJ2-7; D perhaps matches TRBD2 (5 bases). The CDR3 totals 15 residues. Deletions cut 5 bases from V and 8 bases from J, with 22 bases between. The germline V gene has CDR1 MDHEN and CDR2 SYDVKM. CDR3 in amino acids: CASSQLTGSVSKQYF. The CDR3, as DNA: TGTGCCAGCAGTCAGCTAACGGGGTCAGTCAGTAAGCAGTACTTC.

The J gene is TRBJ1-2, the V gene TRBV19; D call uncertain. This CDR3 is built from 14 residues. Germline CDR1 reads LNHDA; CDR2 reads SQIVND (reference sequence). Trimming shortened V by 5 bases and J by 4 bases, and 14 bases separated the two germline ends. In DNA form, the CDR3 reads TGTGCCAGTAGTCCACCGGGAGCCCGCTATGGCTACACCTTC. This gives the protein CASSPPGARYGYTF. Combining the CDR3 with reference TRBV19 and TRBJ1-2 gives the whole variable domain DGGITQSPKYLFRKEGQNVTLSCEQNLNHDAMYWYRQDPGQGLRLIYYSQIVNDFQKGDIAEGYSVSREKKESFPLTVTSAQKNPTAFYLCASSPPGARYGYTFGSGTRLTVV.

The V and J genes are TRBV27 and TRBJ1-2, with 7 bases aligning to TRBD1. The V segment lost 1 base and the J segment 2 bases; nucleotides outside the gene matches: 10. The germline V gene encodes CDR1 MNHEY and CDR2 SMNVEV (reference sequence). The CDR3 extends over 17 amino acids. For the CDR3, the DNA is TGTGCCAGCAGTTTATATCACGGGACAGCCCAGAACTATGGCTACACCTTC. This encodes CASSLYHGTAQNYGYTF.

Comment on this clone: This sample also contains other DNA sequences that code for the same CDR3. The chain couples TRBV7-8 to TRBJ2-5; TRBD1 is a possible D gene (7 bases). V was cut by 1 base and J by 4 bases, with 13 bases left in between. Germline CDR1 SGHVS, CDR2 FQNEAQ. This CDR3 comprises 15 residues. CDR3 in DNA: TGTGCCAGCAGCTTAGGGCAGGGGGGACGAGAGACCCAGTACTTC. This encodes CASSLGQGGRETQYF.

The table lists this clone with a few counts. The genes are TRBV9 and TRBJ2-3; D possibly matches TRBD1 or TRBD2 (6 bases each). Trimming took 1 base from V and 3 from J, leaving 12 bases between them. The germline V gene has CDR1 SGDLS and CDR2 YYNGEE. CDR3 length: 15 amino acids. This CDR3 is CASSVRGASTDTQYF. The DNA of the CDR3 is TGTGCCAGCAGCGTAAGGGGGGCTAGTACAGATACGCAGTATTTT.

The genes are TRBV29-1 and TRBJ2-1, with TRBD2 matching over 10 bases. V lost 6 bases, J lost 7 bases, and 12 bases stayed unmatched. Germline-derived CDR1 and CDR2 are SQVTM and ANQGSEA. The CDR3 is made up of 15 amino acids. CDR3 sequence: CSVKEGTSAANEQFF. In DNA, the CDR3 is TGCAGCGTAAAAGAAGGGACTAGCGCCGCGAATGAGCAGTTCTTC.

The rearrangement uses TRBV5-6 and TRBJ2-7, with D maybe TRBD2 (5 bases). With 4 bases removed from V and 2 bases from J, the gap between germline ends came to 7 bases. Germline V gene lookup returns CDR1 SGHDT and CDR2 YYEEEE. This CDR3 is built from 12 residues. The CDR3 coding sequence is TGTGCCAGCAGCCCGACTACCTACGAGCAGTACTTC. This encodes CASSPTTYEQYF.

V is TRBV4-3 and J is TRBJ1-6, with TRBD1 matching over 7 bases. Germline CDR1 LGHNA, CDR2 YSLEER. The ends lost 1 base at V and 9 bases at J; junction bases unmatched: 6. There are 15 residues in the CDR3. CDR3 protein: CASSQGGGVSSPLHF. The CDR3 region has the DNA TGCGCCAGCAGCCAAGGAGGGGGCGTCAGTTCACCCCTCCACTTT.

This clone was detected once. Other nucleotide sequences in the sample specify the same CDR3. The CDR3 coding sequence is TGTGCCAGCAGCCTCGGACTAGCGGGAGAGCAAGAGACCCAGTACTTC. Its translation is CASSLGLAGEQETQYF. The rearrangement joins TRBV7-2 to TRBJ2-5; 13 nucleotides align to TRBD2. The V gene end was trimmed by 5 bases and the J gene end by 2 bases; junction bases not matched to a gene: 5. Germline CDR1 and CDR2: SGHTA and FQGNSA. The CDR3 covers 16 residues.

The V call is TRBV7-2, the J call TRBJ1-5; a weak D match, TRBD1 (5 bases). The CDR3 totals 15 residues. The V gene lost 8 bases and the J gene lost 2 bases, with 16 bases spanning the gap. The germline V gene has CDR1 SGHTA and CDR2 FQGNSA. CDR3 bases: TGTGCCAGCCGCCTGTCGGGGGTACGCAATCAGCCCCAGCATTTT. Encoded protein: CASRLSGVRNQPQHF.

CDR3 sequence (DNA): TGTGCCAGCAGTGAAATTTCGGCACACACAGATACGCAGTATTTT. Its protein is CASSEISAHTDTQYF. The V gene is TRBV2, the J gene TRBJ2-3, with unresolved D. V lost 2 bases to trimming and J lost 2 bases, with 11 bases between them. The length of the CDR3 is 15 residues. The germline gives CDR1 SNHLY, CDR2 FYNNEI.

The genes are TRBV5-1 and TRBJ1-1; TRBD1 is a possible D gene (6 bases). The CDR3 is made up of 14 amino acids. Germline CDR1 and CDR2: SGHRS and YFSETQ. With 0 bases removed from V and 4 bases from J, the gap between germline ends came to 10 bases. CDR3 amino acids: CASSLGGASTEAFF. CDR3 DNA sequence: TGCGCCAGCAGCTTGGGGGGGGCCTCCACTGAAGCTTTCTTT.

This chain's CDR3 is CASSLRGARTTNEKLFF. The CDR3 nucleotides read TGTGCCAGCAGTTTACGAGGGGCCAGAACAACTAATGAAAAACTGTTTTTT. The rearrangement joins TRBV28 to TRBJ1-4; D possibly corresponds to TRBD1 (5 bases). The V gene lost 2 bases and the J gene lost 0 bases, with 13 bases spanning the gap. This CDR3 has 17 amino acids. From germline, CDR1 is MDHEN and CDR2 SYDVKM.

The genes are TRBV5-4 and TRBJ2-1; the match to TRBD2 covers 14 bases. There are 15 residues in the CDR3. The J segment lost 6 bases and the V segment lost 2 bases, leaving 1 base of the junction unmatched. Germline loops: CDR1 SGHNT, CDR2 YYREEE (reference sequence). Here the CDR3 reads CASSFGTSGSNEQFF. The CDR3 DNA is TGTGCCAGCAGCTTCGGGACTAGCGGGAGCAATGAGCAGTTCTTC.

The J gene is TRBJ2-2, the V gene TRBV19; 8 bases are a match to TRBD2. The germline gives CDR1 LNHDA, CDR2 SQIVND (reference sequence). There are 18 residues in the CDR3. J lost 2 bases, V lost 5 bases, and 13 bases had no gene match. CDR3 sequence reads: CASSFRLAGGLNTGELFF. CDR3 nucleotide sequence: TGTGCCAGTAGTTTTCGTCTGGCGGGGGGATTAAACACCGGGGAGCTGTTTTTT.

This chain connects TRBV7-8 to TRBJ2-2; TRBD1 matches 8 bases. Germline values: CDR1 SGHVS, CDR2 FQNEAQ. V gave up 4 bases and J gave up 2 bases; unmatched junction bases: 6. The CDR3 is 16 amino acids. CDR3 sequence: CASSSRTGKNTGELFF. In DNA, the CDR3 is TGTGCCAGCAGCTCACGGACAGGGAAAAACACCGGGGAGCTGTTTTTT.

This chain uses TRBV6-5 with TRBJ2-7; D gene unclear. V was cut by 0 bases and J by 0 bases, with 9 bases left in between. Germline lookup yields CDR1 MNHEY and CDR2 SVGAGI. The CDR3 totals 15 residues. CDR3 DNA: TGTGCCAGCAGTTACTCCATCGACAACTCCTACGAGCAGTACTTC. Translated: CASSYSIDNSYEQYF.

V and J are TRBV15 and TRBJ2-3; D might be TRBD1 (5 bases). From germline, CDR1 is LNHNV and CDR2 YYDKDF (reference sequence). There are 19 residues in the CDR3. V gave up 1 base and J gave up 5 bases, with 25 bases separating them. For the CDR3, the DNA is TGTGCCACCAGCAGAGTAGGCGAAGCTGGACATCCCTCGCGAGATACGCAGTATTTT. Translated, it gives CATSRVGEAGHPSRDTQYF.

CDR3 sequence (DNA): TGTGCCAGCAGAAGCGACAATCAGCCCCAGCATTTT. Its translation: CASRSDNQPQHF. The chain is built from TRBV2 and TRBJ1-5, with D uncertain. The CDR3 loop spans 12 amino acids. CDR1 and CDR2 (germline): SNHLY, FYNNEI. Trimming removed 6 bases from V and 3 bases from J, with 6 bases in between.

The chain uses TRBV29-1 and TRBJ1-1; D is unresolved. Trimming shortened V by 4 bases and J by 1 base, and 10 bases separated the two germline ends. This CDR3 comprises 13 residues. Germline-derived CDR1 and CDR2 are SQVTM and ANQGSEA. CDR3 in DNA: TGCAGCGTTGGAGTTAAGCAGAACACTGAAGCTTTCTTT. Protein: CSVGVKQNTEAFF.

This chain connects TRBV7-3 to TRBJ2-3, with D hard to call. The V and J ends lost 5 bases and 4 bases respectively, with 19 bases between them. The CDR3 runs to 16 residues. Germline V CDR1 and CDR2: SGHTA, FQGTGA. The CDR3 reads CASSDGQNKGADTQYF. The CDR3, as DNA: TGTGCCAGCAGCGACGGTCAAAATAAGGGCGCAGATACGCAGTATTTT.

The chain uses TRBV19 and TRBJ1-1; D remains unclear. Germline-derived CDR1 and CDR2 are LNHDA and SQIVND (reference sequence). The CDR3 loop spans 15 amino acids. Trimming left V 1 base short and J 5 bases short, with 14 bases between. CDR3 sequence reads: CASSIGPIVGTEAFF. The CDR3 region has the DNA TGTGCCAGTAGTATAGGCCCTATAGTAGGGACTGAAGCTTTCTTT.

The chain combines TRBV14 with TRBJ2-2; D possibly matches TRBD1 or TRBD2 (5 bases each). The CDR3 loop spans 13 amino acids. Germline lookup yields CDR1 SGHDN and CDR2 FVKESK. V was trimmed by 6 bases and J by 6 bases, leaving 11 bases between them. CDR3 protein: CASSRDVAGELFF. CDR3 nucleotide sequence: TGTGCCAGCAGTCGGGACGTCGCCGGGGAGCTGTTTTTT.

The V gene is TRBV27, the J gene TRBJ2-1; perhaps TRBD1 as D (6 bases). Germline V gene lookup returns CDR1 MNHEY and CDR2 SMNVEV (reference sequence). Trimming removed 5 bases from V and 7 bases from J, with 15 bases in between. The CDR3 covers 14 residues. The CDR3 loop reads CASSETGGANEQFF. The DNA for the CDR3 is TGTGCCAGCAGTGAGACAGGCGGCGCAAATGAGCAGTTCTTC.

This sequence joins TRBV27 and TRBJ2-7; 9 bases map to TRBD2. This CDR3 comprises 19 residues. CDR1 and CDR2 (germline): MNHEY, SMNVEV (reference sequence). V lost 2 bases and J lost 2; bases outside the gene matches: 16. CDR3 region: CASSLIGGGAVSKPYEQYF. The CDR3 coding sequence is TGTGCCAGCAGTTTAATTGGCGGGGGGGCAGTGAGTAAGCCCTACGAGCAGTACTTC.

This chain links TRBV5-6 with TRBJ1-3; D gene uncertain. The length of the CDR3 is 12 residues. V lost 0 bases to trimming and J lost 11 bases, with 9 bases between them. The germline CDR1 and CDR2 sequences are SGHDT and YYEEEE. CDR3 in amino acids: CASSLGGFAIYF. The CDR3 DNA follows: TGTGCCAGCAGCTTGGGCGGGTTCGCCATATATTTT. Based on the CDR3 plus reference TRBV5-6 and TRBJ1-3, the full variable domain is DAGVTQSPTHLIKTRGQQVTLRCSPKSGHDTVSWYQQALGQGPQFIFQYYEEEERQRGNFPDRFSGHQFPNYSSELNVNALLLGDSALYLCASSLGGFAIYFGEGSWLTVV.

This clone was recorded a few times. The same CDR3 can be traced to other DNA sequences in this sample. The chain couples TRBV27 to TRBJ2-7; D is perhaps TRBD1 (5 bases). The CDR3 is made up of 13 amino acids. Germline V gene data show CDR1 as MNHEY and CDR2 as SMNVEV (reference sequence). V shed 6 bases and J shed 5 bases, with 14 bases lying between them. The CDR3 loop reads CASRRQGGHEQYF. CDR3 nucleotides: TGTGCCAGCAGAAGGCAGGGTGGCCACGAGCAGTACTTC.